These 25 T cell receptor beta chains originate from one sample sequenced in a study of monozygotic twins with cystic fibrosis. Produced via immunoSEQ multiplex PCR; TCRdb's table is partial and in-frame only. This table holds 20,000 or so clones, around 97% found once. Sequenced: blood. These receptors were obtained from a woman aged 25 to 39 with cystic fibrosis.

The CDR3 sequence is CASSYGFGGDEQYF. For the CDR3, the DNA is TGTGCCAGCAGTTATGGGTTCGGCGGGGACGAGCAGTACTTC. V and J are TRBV6-5 and TRBJ2-7; possible D gene TRBD2, 6 bases. This CDR3 contains 14 residues. In germline, CDR1 is MNHEY, CDR2 SVGAGI. Trimming removed 3 bases at V and 5 bases at J, with 14 bases between.

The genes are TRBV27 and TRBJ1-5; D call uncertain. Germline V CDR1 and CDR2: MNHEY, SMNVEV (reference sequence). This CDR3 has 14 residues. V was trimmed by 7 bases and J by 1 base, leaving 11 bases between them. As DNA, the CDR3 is TGTGCCAGCACCCACGCGGGAAGCAATCAGCCCCAGCATTTT. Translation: CASTHAGSNQPQHF.

For the CDR3, the DNA is TGTGCCAGCAGCTTACGGGGATCTTGGGGGGCGAACACCGGGGAGCTGTTTTTT. Its protein product is CASSLRGSWGANTGELFF. The chain has TRBV7-9 and TRBJ2-2; the D gene is possibly TRBD2 (6 bases). This CDR3 has 18 residues. Germline CDR1 SEHNR, CDR2 FQNEAQ (reference sequence). The ends were cut back, 2 bases at V and 0 bases at J, with 16 bases in the middle. Variable domain in full (rest from reference TRBV7-9 and TRBJ2-2): DTGVSQNPRHKITKRGQNVTFRCDPISEHNRLYWYRQTLGQGPEFLTYFQNEAQLEKSRLLSDRFSAERPKGSFSTLEIQRTEQGDSAMYLCASSLRGSWGANTGELFFGEGSRLTVL.

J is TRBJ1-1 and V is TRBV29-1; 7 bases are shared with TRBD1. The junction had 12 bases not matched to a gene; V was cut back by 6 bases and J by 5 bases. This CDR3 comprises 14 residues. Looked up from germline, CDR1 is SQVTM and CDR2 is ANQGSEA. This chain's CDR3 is CSVRPKLQGTEAFF. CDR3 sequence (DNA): TGCAGCGTCCGACCAAAGCTACAGGGGACTGAAGCTTTCTTT. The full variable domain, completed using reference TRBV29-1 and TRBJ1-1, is SAVISQKPSRDICQRGTSLTIQCQVDSQVTMMFWYRQQPGQSLTLIATANQGSEATYESGFVIDKFPISRPNLTFSTLTVSNMSPEDSSIYLCSVRPKLQGTEAFFGQGTRLTVV.

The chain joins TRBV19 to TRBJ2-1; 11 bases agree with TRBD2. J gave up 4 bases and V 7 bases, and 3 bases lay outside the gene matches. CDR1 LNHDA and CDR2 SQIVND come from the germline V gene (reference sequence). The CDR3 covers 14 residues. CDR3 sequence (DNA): TGTGCCAGTACCCTAGCGGGGGGTTACAATGAGCAGTTCTTC. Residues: CASTLAGGYNEQFF.

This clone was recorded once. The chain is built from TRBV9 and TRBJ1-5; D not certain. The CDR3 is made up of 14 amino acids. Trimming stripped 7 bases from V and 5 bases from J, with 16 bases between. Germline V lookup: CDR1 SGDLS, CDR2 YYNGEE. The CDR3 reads CASGGPTEHQPQHF. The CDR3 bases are TGTGCCAGCGGCGGTCCGACGGAACATCAGCCCCAGCATTTT.

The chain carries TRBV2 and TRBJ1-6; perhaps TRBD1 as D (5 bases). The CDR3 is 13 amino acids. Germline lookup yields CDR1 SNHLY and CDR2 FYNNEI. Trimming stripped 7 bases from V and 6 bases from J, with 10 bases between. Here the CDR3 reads CASKRGSNSPLHF. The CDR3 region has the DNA TGTGCCAGCAAGAGGGGCAGTAATTCACCCCTCCACTTT.

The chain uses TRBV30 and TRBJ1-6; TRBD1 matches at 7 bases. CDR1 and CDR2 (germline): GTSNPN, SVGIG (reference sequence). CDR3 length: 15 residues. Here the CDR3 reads CALRQGNSYNSPLHF. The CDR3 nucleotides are TGTGCTCTTAGACAGGGAAACTCCTATAATTCACCCCTCCACTTT.

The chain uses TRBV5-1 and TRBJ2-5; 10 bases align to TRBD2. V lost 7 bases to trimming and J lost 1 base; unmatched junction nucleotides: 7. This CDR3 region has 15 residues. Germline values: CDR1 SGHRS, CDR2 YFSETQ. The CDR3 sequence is CASRSGLASQETQYF. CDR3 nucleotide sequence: TGCGCCAGCCGTTCGGGACTAGCGTCCCAAGAGACCCAGTACTTC.

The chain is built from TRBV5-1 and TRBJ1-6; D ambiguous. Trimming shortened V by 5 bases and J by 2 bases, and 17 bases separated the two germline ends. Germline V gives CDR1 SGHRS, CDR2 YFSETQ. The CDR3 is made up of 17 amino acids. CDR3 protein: CASRRGKAGAYNSPLHF. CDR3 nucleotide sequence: TGCGCCAGCAGACGCGGCAAAGCTGGGGCCTATAATTCACCCCTCCACTTT.

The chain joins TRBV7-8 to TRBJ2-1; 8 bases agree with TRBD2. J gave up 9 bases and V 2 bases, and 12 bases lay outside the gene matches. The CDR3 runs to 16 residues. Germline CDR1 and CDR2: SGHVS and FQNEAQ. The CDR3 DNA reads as TGTGCCAGCAGCTTATCGGACCGACTAGCGCATCCTGAGCAGTTCTTC. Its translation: CASSLSDRLAHPEQFF.

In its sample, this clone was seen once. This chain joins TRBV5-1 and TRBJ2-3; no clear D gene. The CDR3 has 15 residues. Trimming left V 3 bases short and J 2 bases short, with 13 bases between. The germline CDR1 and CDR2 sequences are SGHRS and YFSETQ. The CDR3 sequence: CASSSQTGYTDTQYF. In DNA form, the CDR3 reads TGCGCCAGCAGCTCACAGACTGGATACACAGATACGCAGTATTTT.

The CDR3 reads CATSRGTMNTEAFF. Written as DNA, the CDR3 is TGTGCCACCAGCAGAGGAACCATGAACACTGAAGCTTTCTTT. The chain carries TRBV15 and TRBJ1-1; D gene ambiguous. Germline CDR1 reads LNHNV; CDR2 reads YYDKDF (reference sequence). This CDR3 is built from 14 residues. Trimming stripped 1 base from V and 0 bases from J, with 6 bases between.

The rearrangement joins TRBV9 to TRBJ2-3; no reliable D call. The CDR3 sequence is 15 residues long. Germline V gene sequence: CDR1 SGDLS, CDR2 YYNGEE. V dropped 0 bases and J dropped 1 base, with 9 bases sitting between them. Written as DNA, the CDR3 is TGTGCCAGCAGCGTAGGGCAAGTGGGCACAGATACGCAGTATTTT. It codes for CASSVGQVGTDTQYF.

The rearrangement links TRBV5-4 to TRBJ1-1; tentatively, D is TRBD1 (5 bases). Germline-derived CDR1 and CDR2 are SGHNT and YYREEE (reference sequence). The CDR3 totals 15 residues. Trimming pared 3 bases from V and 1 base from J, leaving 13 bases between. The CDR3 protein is CASSWGNGRNTEAFF. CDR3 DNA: TGTGCCAGCAGCTGGGGGAACGGGAGGAACACTGAAGCTTTCTTT.

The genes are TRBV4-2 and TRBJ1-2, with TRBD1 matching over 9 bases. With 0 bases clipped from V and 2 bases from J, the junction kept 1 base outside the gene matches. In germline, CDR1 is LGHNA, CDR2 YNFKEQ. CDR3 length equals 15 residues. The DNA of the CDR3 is TGTGCCAGCAGCCAAGAAGGGACAGGGAACTATGGCTACACCTTC. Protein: CASSQEGTGNYGYTF.

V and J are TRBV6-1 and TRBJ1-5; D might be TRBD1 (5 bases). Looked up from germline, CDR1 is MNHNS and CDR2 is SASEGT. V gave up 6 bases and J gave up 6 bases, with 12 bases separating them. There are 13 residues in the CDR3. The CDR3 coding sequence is TGTGCCAGCAGGGACACCGGCGGTCAGCCCCAGCATTTT. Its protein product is CASRDTGGQPQHF.

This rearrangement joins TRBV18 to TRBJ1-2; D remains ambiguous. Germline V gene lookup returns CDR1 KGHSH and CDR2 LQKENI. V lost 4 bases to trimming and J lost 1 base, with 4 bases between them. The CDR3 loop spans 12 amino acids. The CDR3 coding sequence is TGTGCCAGCTCACACAATAACTATGGCTACACCTTC. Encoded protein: CASSHNNYGYTF.

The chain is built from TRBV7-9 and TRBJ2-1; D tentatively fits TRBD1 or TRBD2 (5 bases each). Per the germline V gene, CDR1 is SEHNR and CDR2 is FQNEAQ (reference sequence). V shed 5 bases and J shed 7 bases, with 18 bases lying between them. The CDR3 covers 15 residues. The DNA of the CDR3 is TGTGCCAGCAGCCAAAGGGACCGCACGGGGAATGAGCAGTTCTTC. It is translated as CASSQRDRTGNEQFF.

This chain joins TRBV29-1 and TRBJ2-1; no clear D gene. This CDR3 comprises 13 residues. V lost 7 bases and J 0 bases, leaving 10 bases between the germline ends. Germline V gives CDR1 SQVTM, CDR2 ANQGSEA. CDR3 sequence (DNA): TGCAGCGACCGGAGAACCTCCTACAATGAGCAGTTCTTC. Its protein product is CSDRRTSYNEQFF.

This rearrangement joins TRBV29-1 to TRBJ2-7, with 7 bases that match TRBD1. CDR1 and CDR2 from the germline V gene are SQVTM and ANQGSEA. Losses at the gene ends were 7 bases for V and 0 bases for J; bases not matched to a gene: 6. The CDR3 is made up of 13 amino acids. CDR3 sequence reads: CSATRQGSYEQYF. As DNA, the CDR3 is TGCAGCGCGACCAGACAGGGCTCCTACGAGCAGTACTTC.

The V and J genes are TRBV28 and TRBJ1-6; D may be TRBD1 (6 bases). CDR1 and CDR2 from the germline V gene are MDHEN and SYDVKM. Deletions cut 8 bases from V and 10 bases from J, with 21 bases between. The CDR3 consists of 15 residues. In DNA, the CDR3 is TGTGCCAGCGGTACCTACAGGGATCTGGGATCACCCCTCCACTTT. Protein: CASGTYRDLGSPLHF. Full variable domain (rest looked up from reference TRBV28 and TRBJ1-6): DVKVTQSSRYLVKRTGEKVFLECVQDMDHENMFWYRQDPGLGLRLIYFSYDVKMKEKGDIPEGYSVSREKKERFSLILESASTNQTSMYLCASGTYRDLGSPLHFGNGTRLTVT.

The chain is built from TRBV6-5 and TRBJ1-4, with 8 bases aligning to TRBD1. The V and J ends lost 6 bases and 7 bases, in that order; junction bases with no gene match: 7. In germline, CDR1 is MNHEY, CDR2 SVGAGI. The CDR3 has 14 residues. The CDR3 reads CASRPPGQGEKLFF. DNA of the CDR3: TGTGCCAGCAGACCTCCCGGACAGGGTGAAAAACTGTTTTTT.

CDR3 sequence (DNA): TGTGCCACCAGCCAGGGGAGCTCCTACAATGAGCAGTTCTTC. It translates to CATSQGSSYNEQFF. The rearrangement joins TRBV15 to TRBJ2-1; tentatively, D is TRBD1 (6 bases). Per germline, CDR1 LNHNV and CDR2 YYDKDF (reference sequence). The CDR3 runs 14 residues. V was clipped by 5 bases and J by 0 bases, with 8 bases between them.

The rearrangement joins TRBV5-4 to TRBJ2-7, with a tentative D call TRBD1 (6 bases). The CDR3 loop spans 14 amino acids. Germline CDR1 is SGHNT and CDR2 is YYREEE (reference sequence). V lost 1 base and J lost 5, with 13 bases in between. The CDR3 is CASSLLRGDDEQYF. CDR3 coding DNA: TGTGCCAGCAGCTTGCTCAGGGGAGACGACGAGCAGTACTTC. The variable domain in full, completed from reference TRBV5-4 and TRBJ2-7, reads ETGVTQSPTHLIKTRGQQVTLRCSSQSGHNTVSWYQQALGQGPQFIFQYYREEENGRGNFPPRFSGLQFPNYSSELNVNALELDDSALYLCASSLLRGDDEQYFGPGTRLTVT.